This T cell receptor beta chain was documented in a study of lymphopenia after photon versus proton radiotherapy. Notes on the study in general: Only patients who died were analyzed for survival; proton advantage is unproven.

V was shortened by 5 bases and J by 0 bases, with 16 bases between the two germline ends. The CDR3 sequence is 16 residues long. CDR1 is LNHDA and CDR2 is SQIVND in the germline V gene (reference sequence). To note about this clone: The antigen remains undetermined.

Sequenced by immunoSEQ multiplex PCR; TCRdb stores in-frame clones only, minus some. The profile covers 50,000 or so clones, with 92% appearing a single time and roughly 17% taken by the ten largest. The chain is built from TRBV19 and TRBJ1-1; D may be TRBD1 (5 bases). This clonotype was obtained from a woman in her thirties or forties with cholangiocarcinoma. Source: peripheral blood, taken from a patient treated with photon-based radiotherapy. The CDR3 DNA is TGTGCCAGTAGTTCCCGACAGACTGGGATGAACACTGAAGCTTTCTTT. Translated: CASSSRQTGMNTEAFF.